These 32 T cell receptor beta chains came from one sample sequenced in a study of shared clonotypes between healthy human individuals. Produced via immunoSEQ multiplex PCR; TCRdb's table is partial and in-frame only. The table lists about 92,000 clones, 40% to 55% of them singletons. The sample was PBMCs. Source of these receptors: a woman aged 40-49 years in good health. Some clones in this sample may be carry-over from other donors' samples.

V and J are TRBV9 and TRBJ2-5, with 13 nucleotides matching TRBD2. Per germline, CDR1 SGDLS and CDR2 YYNGEE. Trimming cost V 5 bases and J 1 base; bases outside gene matches: 5. This CDR3 comprises 16 residues. The CDR3 region has the DNA TGTGCCAGCAGTACAGGGACTAGCGGGACCCAAGAGACCCAGTACTTC. Amino acid sequence: CASSTGTSGTQETQYF.

The rearrangement joins TRBV5-5 to TRBJ2-5, with D tentatively TRBD1 (6 bases). The CDR3 has 17 residues. V lost 4 bases to trimming and J lost 5 bases, with 24 bases between them. The germline gives CDR1 SGHKS, CDR2 YYEKEE (reference sequence). The CDR3 coding sequence is TGTGCCAGCAGCATCGGATCCGGGACACAAACGTGGGAGACCCAGTACTTC. It encodes CASSIGSGTQTWETQYF.

As for this clone: This may stem from a read error, because a much larger clone lies one nucleotide away. Other DNA sequences within the sample encode an identical CDR3. The CDR3 is CASMGINEKLFF. The CDR3 region has the DNA TGCGCCAGCATGGGGATTAATGAAAAGCTGTTTTTT. This rearrangement joins TRBV4-1 to TRBJ1-4; D uncertain. Germline V CDR1 and CDR2: MGHRA, YSYEKL. The length of the CDR3 is 12 residues.

The gene calls are TRBV7-2 and TRBJ2-3; D is uncertain. Germline V gene data show CDR1 as SGHTA and CDR2 as FQGNSA. This CDR3 has 13 residues. Between the trimmed V and J ends, which lost 3 bases and 2 bases, there was a span of 6 bases. The CDR3 is CASSFPNTDTQYF. The DNA for the CDR3 is TGTGCCAGCAGCTTTCCCAACACAGATACGCAGTATTTT. Together with reference TRBV7-2 and TRBJ2-3, the CDR3 gives the full variable domain: GAGVSQSPSNKVTEKGKDVELRCDPISGHTALYWYRQSLGQGLEFLIYFQGNSAPDKSGLPSDRFSAERTGGSVSTLTIQRTQQEDSAVYLCASSFPNTDTQYFGPGTRLTVL.

As for this clone: Sequence at one end of the junction differs from germline and may be a read error. At the DNA level, this CDR3 is encoded by other sequences in the same sample as well. The J gene is TRBJ2-6, the V gene TRBV25-1; D is possibly TRBD1 (5 bases). CDR1 and CDR2 (germline): MGHDK, SYGVNS. The CDR3 has 13 amino acids. CDR3 amino acids: CASSVPGANVLTF. The CDR3 DNA reads as TGTGCCAGCAGTGTACCTGGGGCCAACGTCCTGACCTTC.

This clone appeared a few times. This rearrangement joins TRBV28 to TRBJ1-5; 8 positions agree with TRBD1. The germline V gene encodes CDR1 MDHEN and CDR2 SYDVKM. J lost 6 bases, V lost 3 bases, and 4 bases had no gene match. The CDR3 runs to 14 residues. Here the CDR3 reads CASSLDRAGQPQHF. In DNA, the CDR3 is TGTGCCAGCAGTTTGGACAGGGCGGGTCAGCCCCAGCATTTT.

This clone was recorded only once. V is TRBV5-1 and J is TRBJ2-7; D gene unclear. With 2 bases removed from V and 0 bases from J, the gap between germline ends came to 9 bases. Per the germline V gene, CDR1 is SGHRS and CDR2 is YFSETQ. The CDR3 covers 14 residues. CDR3 nucleotides: TGCGCCAGCAGCTTAGCACAGCACTCCTACGAGCAGTACTTC. This sequence encodes CASSLAQHSYEQYF. The entire variable domain, with the rest obtained from reference TRBV5-1 and TRBJ2-7, is as follows: KAGVTQTPRYLIKTRGQQVTLSCSPISGHRSVSWYQQTPGQGLQFLFEYFSETQRNKGNFPGRFSGRQFSNSRSEMNVSTLELGDSALYLCASSLAQHSYEQYFGPGTRLTVT.

This clone was recorded many times. This sequence joins TRBV15 and TRBJ1-2; 7 bases are a match to TRBD1. This CDR3 contains 16 residues. Per the germline V gene, CDR1 is LNHNV and CDR2 is YYDKDF (reference sequence). Germline trimming cut 3 bases from V and 4 bases from J; bases unmatched to any gene: 11. DNA for the CDR3: TGTGCCACCAGCAGTCGTTTTGGGGACAGCCTCTATGGCTACACCTTC. It is translated as CATSSRFGDSLYGYTF.

The table lists this clone with a few counts. This chain links TRBV2 with TRBJ1-2; TRBD1 aligns across 7 bases. The CDR3 has 16 residues. V lost 7 bases to trimming and J lost 4 bases; unmatched junction nucleotides: 15. From germline, CDR1 is SNHLY and CDR2 FYNNEI. CDR3 sequence reads: CASIGQIQGESYGYTF. CDR3 coding DNA: TGTGCCAGCATTGGGCAAATTCAGGGGGAGAGCTATGGCTACACCTTC.

The sample holds many counts of this clone. This chain links TRBV28 with TRBJ1-2, with no clear D. The CDR3 consists of 13 residues. V dropped 6 bases and J dropped 2 bases, with 10 bases sitting between them. Germline V gene sequence: CDR1 MDHEN, CDR2 SYDVKM. CDR3 loop: CASRDGPNYGYTF. The CDR3 region has the DNA TGTGCCAGCAGGGACGGTCCCAACTATGGCTACACCTTC.

This clone was recorded at least ten times. J is TRBJ2-1 and V is TRBV4-2; 10 bases are a match to TRBD2. The CDR3 spans 16 residues. Unmatched junction bases numbered 1, after V lost 0 bases and J lost 2 bases. CDR1 is LGHNA and CDR2 is YNFKEQ in the germline V gene. This CDR3 is CASSQDLAGAYNEQFF. The DNA for the CDR3 is TGTGCCAGCAGCCAAGATCTAGCGGGAGCCTACAATGAGCAGTTCTTC.

Note on this clone: One base separates it from a far larger clone, so it is likely a read error. This same CDR3 is encoded by further DNA sequences in the sample. The CDR3 loop reads CASSPVGAGEQYF. CDR3 bases: TGTGCCAGCAGCCCCGTGGGAGCGGGGGAGCAGTACTTC. The V and J genes are TRBV5-4 and TRBJ2-7; 7 bases are shared with TRBD2. The V gene end was trimmed by 4 bases and the J gene end by 7 bases; junction bases not matched to a gene: 8. CDR1 is SGHNT and CDR2 is YYREEE in the germline V gene (reference sequence). This CDR3 is built from 13 residues.

The chain carries TRBV2 and TRBJ2-5, with 7 bases matching TRBD1. V was clipped by 3 bases and J by 5 bases; unmatched bases: 6. Germline V gene lookup returns CDR1 SNHLY and CDR2 FYNNEI. This CDR3 is 14 amino acids long. The chain's CDR3 is CASSEDRTKETQYF. The DNA for the CDR3 is TGTGCCAGCAGTGAGGACAGGACAAAGGAGACCCAGTACTTC.

This clone was picked up many times. The gene calls are TRBV6-5 and TRBJ1-4; 7 positions agree with TRBD1. Germline lookup yields CDR1 MNHEY and CDR2 SVGAGI. The V segment lost 6 bases and the J segment 8 bases; nucleotides outside the gene matches: 6. The CDR3 covers 13 residues. The CDR3 DNA reads as TGTGCCAGCAGACAGGGGAATCGGGAAAAACTGTTTTTT. Translation: CASRQGNREKLFF.

This clone was counted ten times or more. The chain is built from TRBV14 and TRBJ2-7, with D tentatively TRBD1 (6 bases). Trimming cost V 1 base and J 11 bases, with 12 bases left between them. The germline gives CDR1 SGHDN, CDR2 FVKESK. This CDR3 is built from 12 residues. The CDR3 is CASSQVGAKEYF. The CDR3 nucleotides are TGTGCCAGCAGCCAAGTGGGGGCGAAGGAGTACTTC.

The gene calls are TRBV30 and TRBJ2-3; tentatively, D is TRBD1 (5 bases). Looked up from germline, CDR1 is GTSNPN and CDR2 is SVGIG (reference sequence). This CDR3 comprises 12 residues. The V end was cut by 5 bases, the J end by 0 bases, with 6 bases between. CDR3 amino acids: CAWDSSTDTQYF. The CDR3, as DNA: TGTGCCTGGGACAGTAGCACAGATACGCAGTATTTT.

In the case of this clone: The likely explanation is a read error, given a far larger clone one base away. This chain links TRBV5-1 with TRBJ1-1, with D perhaps TRBD1 (5 bases). CDR1 is SGHRS and CDR2 is YFSETQ in the germline V gene. CDR3 length: 14 residues. CDR3 in amino acids: CVSSYGTVNTEAFF. CDR3 in DNA: TGCGTCAGCAGCTATGGGACGGTGAACACTGAAGCTTTCTTT.

This clone came up many times. CDR3 nucleotides: TGTGCCAGCAGCTTGGCGACAGGGAAGAATGAAAAACTGTTTTTT. Protein sequence: CASSLATGKNEKLFF. The rearrangement uses TRBV5-4 and TRBJ1-4, with 7 nucleotides matching TRBD1. The CDR3 runs 15 residues. J was trimmed by 5 bases and V by 0 bases; bases with no gene match: 4. CDR1 is SGHNT and CDR2 is YYREEE in the germline V gene (reference sequence).

The table lists this clone with many counts. The V and J genes are TRBV4-2 and TRBJ2-5, with D tentatively TRBD2 (6 bases). In germline, CDR1 is LGHNA, CDR2 YNFKEQ. Trimming pared 1 base from V and 2 bases from J, leaving 11 bases between. This CDR3 contains 15 residues. The CDR3: CASSQVVAAQETQYF. In nucleotides, the CDR3 is TGTGCCAGCAGCCAAGTGGTAGCGGCGCAAGAGACCCAGTACTTC.

Remarks on this clone: The junction does not match germline at one end; this may be a read error. This same CDR3 is encoded by further DNA sequences in the sample. The chain is built from TRBV4-1 and TRBJ2-3; D remains ambiguous. CDR3 length: 16 residues. Germline lookup yields CDR1 MGHRA and CDR2 YSYEKL. This CDR3 is CASSQQKGKDTDTQYF. In DNA form, the CDR3 reads TGTGCCAGCAGCCAACAGAAAGGGAAAGATACAGATACGCAGTATTTT.

This chain links TRBV29-1 with TRBJ2-5; D unresolved. The CDR3 runs to 11 residues. CDR1 and CDR2 (germline): SQVTM, ANQGSEA. Trimming cost V 4 bases and J 6 bases, with 9 bases left between them. The CDR3 DNA follows: TGCAGCGTTGTTGGGATGAAGACCCAGTACTTC. Protein sequence: CSVVGMKTQYF.

On this clone: It may be a read error: a sequence one base away is much more abundant. The chain couples TRBV30 to TRBJ2-5; TRBD1 aligns across 7 bases. The CDR3 is made up of 13 amino acids. Trimming cost V 6 bases and J 4 bases; bases outside gene matches: 8. CDR1 GTSNPN and CDR2 SVGIG come from the germline V gene (reference sequence). This chain's CDR3 is CACSRGFGETQYF. The CDR3 DNA reads as TGTGCCTGTAGCAGGGGGTTTGGAGAGACCCAGTACTTC.

The chain employs TRBV28 and TRBJ1-3; no clear D. The germline CDR1 and CDR2 sequences are MDHEN and SYDVKM. The CDR3 contains 11 residues. Trimming removed 6 bases at V and 5 bases at J, with 5 bases between. The CDR3 DNA sequence: TGTGCCAGCAGGCACAGAAACACCATATATTTT. It is translated as CASRHRNTIYF.

The rearrangement uses TRBV9 and TRBJ2-1; 16 bases match TRBD2. The CDR3 contains 14 residues. V lost 4 bases, J lost 15 bases, and 7 bases stayed unmatched. CDR1 SGDLS and CDR2 YYNGEE come from the germline V gene. The CDR3 sequence is CASSLGTSGRARFF. DNA for the CDR3: TGTGCCAGCAGCCTCGGGACTAGCGGGAGGGCGCGGTTCTTC.

V and J are TRBV9 and TRBJ2-5; perhaps TRBD1 as D (5 bases). The tail of the sequence fits TRBJ2-7 better, so the J call may be wrong. CDR1 SGDLS and CDR2 YYNGEE come from the germline V gene. The CDR3 runs 12 residues. The CDR3 here is CASSARVGEQYF. The DNA for the CDR3 is TGTGCCAGCAGCGCCAGGGTTGGCGAGCAGTACTTC.

The chain uses TRBV7-9 and TRBJ2-7, with 10 bases matching TRBD1. CDR3 length: 15 residues. V shed 0 bases, J shed 5 bases, and the junction held 4 bases outside the gene matches. Germline V gene sequence: CDR1 SEHNR, CDR2 FQNEAQ (reference sequence). CDR3 coding DNA: TGTGCCAGCAGCTTAGCCGGGACAGGGGTCCACGAGCAGTACTTC. Protein: CASSLAGTGVHEQYF.

The chain links TRBV30 to TRBJ1-6, with D possibly being TRBD1 (5 bases). CDR1 is GTSNPN, CDR2 SVGIG, per germline (reference sequence). The ends were cut back, 3 bases at V and 10 bases at J, with 13 bases in the middle. The CDR3 is made up of 13 amino acids. The CDR3 loop is CAWRGPRESPLHF. For the CDR3, the DNA is TGTGCCTGGAGGGGGCCAAGGGAGTCACCCCTCCACTTT.

The chain joins TRBV5-4 to TRBJ2-2, with D uncertain. The V and J ends lost 2 bases and 5 bases respectively, with 4 bases between them. In germline, CDR1 is SGHNT, CDR2 YYREEE (reference sequence). CDR3 length: 12 residues. Here the CDR3 reads CASSFSTGELFF. Here the CDR3 DNA reads TGTGCCAGCAGCTTTTCGACCGGGGAGCTGTTTTTT.

Concerning this clone: This sequence may be a read error, since a much larger clone differs from it by one base. The rearrangement joins TRBV7-4 to TRBJ2-7; 7 bases match TRBD1. CDR1 is SGHVT and CDR2 is SQSDAQ in the germline V gene. CDR3 size: 15 residues. With 5 bases clipped from V and 3 bases from J, the junction kept 10 bases outside the gene matches. CDR3 residues: CASSNRTGGFYEQYF. The CDR3 DNA follows: TGTGCCAGCAGCAATCGGACAGGAGGTTTCTACGAGCAGTACTTC.

This clone has just a few counts. The rearrangement joins TRBV7-9 to TRBJ2-2; D not resolved. Per germline, CDR1 SEHNR and CDR2 FQNEAQ (reference sequence). The CDR3 covers 15 residues. V gave up 2 bases and J gave up 1 base, with 8 bases separating them. CDR3 region: CASSLRAGNTGELFF. The CDR3 DNA follows: TGTGCCAGCAGCTTACGCGCAGGGAACACCGGGGAGCTGTTTTTT.

To note about this clone: A read error is possible here, since a much larger clone lies one base away. This sample includes further DNA sequences coding for the same CDR3. This chain uses TRBV18 with TRBJ2-7; D is undetermined. The V and J ends lost 0 bases and 0 bases respectively, with 3 bases between them. CDR3 length: 13 residues. CDR1 is KGHSH, CDR2 LQKENI, per germline. In DNA form, the CDR3 reads TGTGCCAGCTCACCACCCTTCTCCTACGAGCAGTACTTC. This sequence encodes CASSPPFSYEQYF.

This chain joins TRBV2 and TRBJ1-2, with D possibly matching TRBD1 (6 bases). This CDR3 is built from 13 residues. Trimming left V 7 bases short and J 4 bases short, with 13 bases between. The germline V gene has CDR1 SNHLY and CDR2 FYNNEI. CDR3 bases: TGTGCCAGCACTACAGGGTTCCCCTATGGCTACACCTTC. Its protein product is CASTTGFPYGYTF.